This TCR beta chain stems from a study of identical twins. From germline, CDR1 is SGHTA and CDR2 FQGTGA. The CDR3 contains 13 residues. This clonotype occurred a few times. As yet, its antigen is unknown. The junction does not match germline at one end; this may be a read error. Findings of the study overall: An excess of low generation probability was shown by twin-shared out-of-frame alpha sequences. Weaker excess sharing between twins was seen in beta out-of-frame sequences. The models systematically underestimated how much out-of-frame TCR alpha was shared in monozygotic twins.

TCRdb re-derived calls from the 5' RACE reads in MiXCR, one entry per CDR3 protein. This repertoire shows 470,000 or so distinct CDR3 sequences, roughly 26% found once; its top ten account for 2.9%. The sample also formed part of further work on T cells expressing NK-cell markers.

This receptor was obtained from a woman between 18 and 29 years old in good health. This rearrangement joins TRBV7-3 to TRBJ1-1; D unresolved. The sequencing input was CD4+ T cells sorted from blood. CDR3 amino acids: CASRRLMNTEVFF. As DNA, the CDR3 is TGTGCCAGTAGACGGTTAATGAACACTGAAGTTTTCTTT.